This T cell receptor (beta chain) derives from a study of shared clonotypes between healthy human individuals. The V end lost 4 bases, the J end lost 8 bases, and 12 bases lay between the germline ends. Germline assignment: CDR1 MDHEN and CDR2 SYDVKM. The CDR3 runs 13 residues. Libraries were prepared by immunoSEQ multiplex PCR; TCRdb keeps only in-frame clonotypes and omits some of them. Among some 530,000 clones listed, about 78% were seen once. This clone turned up a few times. Specimen: PBMCs. The V gene is TRBV28, the J gene TRBJ2-1; no clear D gene. This TCR was sampled from a woman aged 40 to 50 in good health. Some clones in this sample may be carry-over from other donors' samples. Here the CDR3 reads CASSSPGPYEQFF. The CDR3 coding sequence is TGTGCCAGCAGTTCCCCAGGCCCGTATGAGCAGTTCTTC.